This T cell receptor beta chain was obtained from a study of T cells after yellow fever vaccination. Study information: The SMART-Seq v4 Ultra Low Input method served to prepare the low-cell-number fractions. Overall study findings and caveats: The secondary response was weaker, and its peak arrived faster, on day 5 versus 15. One caveat is that FACS-sorted repertoires could contain abundant clonotypes contaminating from the bulk population.

A process of 5'RACE template switching, which added a universal primer site and UMIs, was used to make TCR cDNA. MiXCR, applied by TCRdb to the 5' RACE reads, yields one record per CDR3 protein. The profile shows some 670,000 distinct CDR3 sequences, about 12% of them singletons. The J segment lost 1 base and the V segment lost 2 bases, leaving 6 bases of the junction unmatched. The CDR3 is 18 amino acids. CDR1 and CDR2 (germline): MNHEY, SMNVEV (reference sequence). To note about this clonotype: Its cognate antigen is unknown.

The specimen comprised PBMCs, sampled on the day of the yellow fever booster vaccination. V and J are TRBV27 and TRBJ2-2; 11 bases align to TRBD2. The clonotype was recovered from a man under 40 who received the YFV17D yellow fever vaccine. In DNA, the CDR3 is TGTGCCAGCAGTTTACGGGGGGGACTAGCGGTGAACACCGGGGAGCTGTTTTTT. Its protein is CASSLRGGLAVNTGELFF.